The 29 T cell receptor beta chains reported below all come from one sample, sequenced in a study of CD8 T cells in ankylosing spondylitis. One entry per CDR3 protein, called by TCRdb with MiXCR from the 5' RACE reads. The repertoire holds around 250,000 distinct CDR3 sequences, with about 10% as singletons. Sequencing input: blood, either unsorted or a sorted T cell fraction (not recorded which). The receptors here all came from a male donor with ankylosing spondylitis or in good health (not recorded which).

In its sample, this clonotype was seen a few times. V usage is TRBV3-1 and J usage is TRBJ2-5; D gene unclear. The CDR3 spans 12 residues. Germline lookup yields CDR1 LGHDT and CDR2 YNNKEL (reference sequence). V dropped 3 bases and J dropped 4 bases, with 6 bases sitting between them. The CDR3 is CASSQSRETQYF. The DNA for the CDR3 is TGTGCCAGCAGCCAGAGTAGAGAGACCCAGTACTTC.

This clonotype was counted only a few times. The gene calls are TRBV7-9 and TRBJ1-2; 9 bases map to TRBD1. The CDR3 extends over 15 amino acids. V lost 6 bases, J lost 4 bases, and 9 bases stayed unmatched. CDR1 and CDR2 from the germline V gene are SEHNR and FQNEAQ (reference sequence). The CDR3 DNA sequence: TGTGCCAGCAGTCCTAGCGGACAGGGGTCCTATGGCTACACCTTC. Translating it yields CASSPSGQGSYGYTF.

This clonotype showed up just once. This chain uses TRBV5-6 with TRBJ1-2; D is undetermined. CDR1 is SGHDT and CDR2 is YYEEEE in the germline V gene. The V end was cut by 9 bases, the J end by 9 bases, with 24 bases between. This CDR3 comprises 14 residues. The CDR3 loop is CAMGPGLLSSRYTF. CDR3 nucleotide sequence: TGTGCCATGGGCCCCGGGCTCCTTTCCTCGCGCTACACCTTC.

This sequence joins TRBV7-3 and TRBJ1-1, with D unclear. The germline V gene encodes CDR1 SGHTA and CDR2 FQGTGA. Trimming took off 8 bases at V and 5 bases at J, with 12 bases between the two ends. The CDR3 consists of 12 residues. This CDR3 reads CASAPQGTEAFF. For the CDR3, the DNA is TGTGCCAGCGCCCCTCAAGGAACTGAAGCTTTCTTT.

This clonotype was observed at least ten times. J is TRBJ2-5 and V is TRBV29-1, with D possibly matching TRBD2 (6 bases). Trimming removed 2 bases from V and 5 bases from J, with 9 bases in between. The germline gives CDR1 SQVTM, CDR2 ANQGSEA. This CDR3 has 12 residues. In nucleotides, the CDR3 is TGCAGCGTTGAACGCCGGGGGGAGACCCAGTACTTC. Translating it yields CSVERRGETQYF.

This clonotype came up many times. The DNA for the CDR3 is TGTGCCACCAGCAGAGATCTCACAGATACGCAGTATTTT. Translated, it gives CATSRDLTDTQYF. The genes are TRBV15 and TRBJ2-3; D remains ambiguous. The CDR3 totals 13 residues. Germline V gene data show CDR1 as LNHNV and CDR2 as YYDKDF (reference sequence). Trimming stripped 0 bases from V and 2 bases from J, with 3 bases between.

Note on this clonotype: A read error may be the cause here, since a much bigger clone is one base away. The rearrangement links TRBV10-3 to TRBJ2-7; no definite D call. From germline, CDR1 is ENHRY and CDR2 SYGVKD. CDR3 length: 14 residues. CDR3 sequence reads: CAISDRWQTYEQCF. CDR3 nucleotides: TGTGCCATCAGTGATCGGTGGCAAACCTACGAGCAGTGCTTC.

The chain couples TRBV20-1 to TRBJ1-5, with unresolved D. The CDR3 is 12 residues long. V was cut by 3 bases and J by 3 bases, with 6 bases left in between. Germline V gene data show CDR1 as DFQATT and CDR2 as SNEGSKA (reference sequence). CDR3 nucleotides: TGCAGTGCTAGTGTGGTCAATCAGCCCCAGCATTTT. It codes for CSASVVNQPQHF.

The DNA of the CDR3 is TGTGCCAGCAGCTCCACATACTTCTCAGGGGACGGCTACACCTTC. The encoded protein is CASSSTYFSGDGYTF. This sequence joins TRBV7-9 and TRBJ1-2; TRBD1 is a possible D gene (6 bases). Trimming removed 4 bases from V and 8 bases from J, with 20 bases in between. Germline CDR1 reads SEHNR; CDR2 reads FQNEAQ (reference sequence). CDR3 size: 15 residues.

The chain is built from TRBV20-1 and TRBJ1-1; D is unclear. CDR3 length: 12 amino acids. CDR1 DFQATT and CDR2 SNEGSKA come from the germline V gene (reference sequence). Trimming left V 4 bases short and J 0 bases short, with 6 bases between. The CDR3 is CSATEMNTEAFF. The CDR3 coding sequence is TGCAGTGCTACCGAGATGAACACTGAAGCTTTCTTT.

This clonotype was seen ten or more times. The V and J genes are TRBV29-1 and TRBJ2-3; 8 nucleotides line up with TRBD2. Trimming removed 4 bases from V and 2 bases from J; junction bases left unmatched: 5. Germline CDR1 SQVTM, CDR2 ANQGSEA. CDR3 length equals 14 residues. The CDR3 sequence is CSVVIGGVTDTQYF. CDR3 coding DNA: TGCAGCGTTGTGATCGGGGGGGTCACAGATACGCAGTATTTT.

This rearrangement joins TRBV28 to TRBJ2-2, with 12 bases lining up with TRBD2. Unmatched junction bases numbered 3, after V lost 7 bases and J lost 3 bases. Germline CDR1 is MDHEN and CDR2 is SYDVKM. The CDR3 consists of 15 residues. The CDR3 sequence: CASTLAGGHTGELFF. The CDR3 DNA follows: TGTGCCAGCACCCTAGCGGGAGGGCACACCGGGGAGCTGTTTTTT. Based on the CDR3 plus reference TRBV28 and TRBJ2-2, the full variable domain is DVKVTQSSRYLVKRTGEKVFLECVQDMDHENMFWYRQDPGLGLRLIYFSYDVKMKEKGDIPEGYSVSREKKERFSLILESASTNQTSMYLCASTLAGGHTGELFFGEGSRLTVL.

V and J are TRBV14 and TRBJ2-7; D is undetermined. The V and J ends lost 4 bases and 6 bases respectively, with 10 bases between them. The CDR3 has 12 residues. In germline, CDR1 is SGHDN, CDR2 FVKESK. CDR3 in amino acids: CASSPGQSEQYF. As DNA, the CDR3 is TGTGCCAGCAGCCCGGGTCAGAGCGAGCAGTACTTC.

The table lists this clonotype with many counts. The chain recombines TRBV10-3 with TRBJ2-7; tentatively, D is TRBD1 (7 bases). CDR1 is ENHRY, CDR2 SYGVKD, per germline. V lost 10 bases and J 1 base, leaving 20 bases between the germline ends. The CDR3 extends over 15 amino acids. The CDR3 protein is CATRWPSGGSYEQYF. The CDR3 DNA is TGTGCCACCCGGTGGCCTTCAGGGGGGTCCTACGAGCAGTACTTC.

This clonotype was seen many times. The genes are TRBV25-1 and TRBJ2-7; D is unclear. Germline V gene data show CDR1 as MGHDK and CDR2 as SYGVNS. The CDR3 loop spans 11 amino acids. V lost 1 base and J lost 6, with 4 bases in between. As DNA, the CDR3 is TGTGCCAGCAGTGAATCTTCCGAGCAGTACTTC. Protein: CASSESSEQYF.

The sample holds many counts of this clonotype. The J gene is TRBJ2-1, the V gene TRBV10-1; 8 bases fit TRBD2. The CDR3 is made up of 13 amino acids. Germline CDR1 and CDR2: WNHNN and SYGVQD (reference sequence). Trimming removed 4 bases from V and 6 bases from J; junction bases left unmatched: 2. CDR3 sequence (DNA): TGCGCCAGCAGTGTAGCGGGGAGCAATGAGCAGTTCTTC. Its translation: CASSVAGSNEQFF.

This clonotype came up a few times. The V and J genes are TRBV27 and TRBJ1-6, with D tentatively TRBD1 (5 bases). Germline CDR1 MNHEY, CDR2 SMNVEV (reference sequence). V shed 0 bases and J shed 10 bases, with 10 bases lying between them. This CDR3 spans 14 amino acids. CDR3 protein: CASSLSIWGSPLHF. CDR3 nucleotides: TGTGCCAGCAGTTTATCGATATGGGGCTCACCCCTCCACTTT.

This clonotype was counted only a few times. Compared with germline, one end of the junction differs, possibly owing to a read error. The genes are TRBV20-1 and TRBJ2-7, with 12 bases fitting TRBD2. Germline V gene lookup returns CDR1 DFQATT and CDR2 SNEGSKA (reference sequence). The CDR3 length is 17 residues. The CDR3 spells CCARALSSGRASYEQYF. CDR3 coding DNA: TGCTGTGCTAGAGCCTTATCTAGCGGGAGGGCCTCCTACGAGCAGTACTTC.

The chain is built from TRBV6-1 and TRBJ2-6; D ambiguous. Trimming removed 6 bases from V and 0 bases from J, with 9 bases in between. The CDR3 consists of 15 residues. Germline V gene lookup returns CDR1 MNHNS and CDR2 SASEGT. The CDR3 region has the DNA TGTGCCAGCAGGGGCATCGGCTCTGGGGCCAACGTCCTGACTTTC. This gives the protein CASRGIGSGANVLTF.

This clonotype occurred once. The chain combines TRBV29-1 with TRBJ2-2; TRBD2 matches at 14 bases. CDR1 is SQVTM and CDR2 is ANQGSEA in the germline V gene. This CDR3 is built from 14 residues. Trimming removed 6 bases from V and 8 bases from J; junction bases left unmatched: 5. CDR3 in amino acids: CSVRGLAGVGELFF. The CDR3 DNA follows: TGCAGCGTGCGGGGACTAGCGGGAGTTGGGGAGCTGTTTTTT.

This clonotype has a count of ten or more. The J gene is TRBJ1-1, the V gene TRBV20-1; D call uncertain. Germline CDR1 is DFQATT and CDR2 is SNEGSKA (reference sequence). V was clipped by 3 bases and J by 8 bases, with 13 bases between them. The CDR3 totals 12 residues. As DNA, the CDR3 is TGCAGTGCTAGTTCGGTTTTTGAGGAAGCTTTCTTT. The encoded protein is CSASSVFEEAFF.

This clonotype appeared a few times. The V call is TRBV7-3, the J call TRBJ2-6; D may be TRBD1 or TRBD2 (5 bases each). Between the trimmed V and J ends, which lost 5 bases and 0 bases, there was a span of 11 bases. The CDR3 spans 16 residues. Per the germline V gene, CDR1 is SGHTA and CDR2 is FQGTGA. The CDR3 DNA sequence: TGTGCCAGCAGCCCAATGAGGGGCTCTGGGGCCAACGTCCTGACTTTC. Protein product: CASSPMRGSGANVLTF.

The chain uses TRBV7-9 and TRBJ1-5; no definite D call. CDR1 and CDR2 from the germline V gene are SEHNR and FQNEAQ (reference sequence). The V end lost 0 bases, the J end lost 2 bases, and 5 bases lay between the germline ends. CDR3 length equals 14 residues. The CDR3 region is CASSLANGNQPQHF. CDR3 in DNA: TGTGCCAGCAGCTTAGCGAACGGCAATCAGCCCCAGCATTTT.

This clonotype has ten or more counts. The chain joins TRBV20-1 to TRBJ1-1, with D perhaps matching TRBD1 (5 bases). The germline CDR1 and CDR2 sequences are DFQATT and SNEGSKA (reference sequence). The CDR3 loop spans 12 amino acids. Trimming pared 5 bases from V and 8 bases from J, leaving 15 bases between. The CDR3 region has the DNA TGCAGTGCTCCCGCGATCAACAGGGAAGCTTTCTTT. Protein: CSAPAINREAFF.

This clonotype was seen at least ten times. The CDR3 bases are TGTGCCACCAGCAGACTAGCGGGAGGCTCCTACGAGCAGTACTTC. It encodes CATSRLAGGSYEQYF. This chain uses TRBV15 with TRBJ2-7; the match to TRBD2 covers 11 bases. Unmatched junction bases numbered 0, after V lost 2 bases and J lost 0 bases. The CDR3 is 15 residues long. CDR1 and CDR2 (germline): LNHNV, YYDKDF (reference sequence).

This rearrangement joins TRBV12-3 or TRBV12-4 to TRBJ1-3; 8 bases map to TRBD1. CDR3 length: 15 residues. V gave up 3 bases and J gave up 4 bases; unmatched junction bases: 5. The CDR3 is CASSFRGLRGNTIYF. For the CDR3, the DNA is TGTGCCAGCAGTTTCAGGGGGCTGAGGGGAAACACCATATATTTT.

Here the CDR3 DNA reads TGTGCCAGCAGCCCCCTGGGCCGGGGTGCGCAGTATTTT. Translation gives CASSPLGRGAQYF. This chain uses TRBV6-1 with TRBJ2-3; D might be TRBD2 (5 bases). Germline CDR1 reads MNHNS; CDR2 reads SASEGT. CDR3 size: 13 residues. V lost 6 bases, J lost 10 bases, and 17 bases lay in between.

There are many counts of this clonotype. In DNA, the CDR3 is TGTGCCATCAAGAGACTAGCGGGACACGAGCAGTACTTC. It yields the protein CAIKRLAGHEQYF. The chain recombines TRBV10-3 with TRBJ2-7; 11 bases match TRBD2. J lost 5 bases, V lost 7 bases, and 4 bases had no gene match. The CDR3 contains 13 residues. Germline values: CDR1 ENHRY, CDR2 SYGVKD.

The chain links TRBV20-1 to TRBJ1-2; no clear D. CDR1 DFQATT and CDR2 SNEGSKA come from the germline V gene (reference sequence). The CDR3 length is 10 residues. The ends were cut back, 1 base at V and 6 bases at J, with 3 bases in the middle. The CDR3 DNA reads TGCAGTGCTAGAGGGGATGGCTACACCTTC. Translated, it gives CSARGDGYTF.